The T cell receptor beta chain described here comes from a study of shared clonotypes between healthy human individuals. With respect to this clone: No antigen is known for it.

CD4+ cells underwent separation, giving CD45RA+ naive and CD45RA-negative memory subsets. V dropped 6 bases and J dropped 0; count of bases not matched to a gene: 7. The CDR3 totals 15 residues. CDR1 and CDR2 from the germline V gene are MDHEN and SYDVKM. Sequencing used immunoSEQ multiplex PCR; TCRdb keeps in-frame clones, though not all of them. Of some 1 million clones in the sample, around four fifths were seen once. General study findings and limits: The rarefaction results pointed to incomplete sorted-subset sequencing despite large depth.

The clonotype was recovered from a man aged 18 to 30 in good health. Material: memory CD4+ T cells sorted from blood. Subset described: CD45RA-negative fraction. The chain uses TRBV28 and TRBJ2-5; 7 bases are shared with TRBD1. CDR3 in amino acids: CASSPGQQYQETQYF. CDR3 nucleotides: TGTGCCAGCAGCCCGGGACAGCAGTACCAAGAGACCCAGTACTTC.